The rows below give T cell receptor beta chains drawn from one sample of a study of T cells in localized non-small cell lung cancer. The data were produced by immunoSEQ multiplex PCR, yet TCRdb's version contains in-frame clones alone and is incomplete. Here the sample spans tens of thousands of clones, about 76% being singletons. The sequencing used PBMCs, collected before any cancer treatment. The receptors shown here come from a woman aged 35 to 70 with stage II squamous cell lung carcinoma. CDR3s include the opening cysteine and the closing phenylalanine or tryptophan. The D gene is left open where the match is weak. Only some rows state a clone size, as once, few, many or a class for expanded clones.

V gene	D gene	clone size	J gene	CDR3 DNA	CDR3 protein
TRBV7-2	TRBD2	NA	TRBJ2-7	TGTGCCAGCAAGATAGCGGGGGCCTACGAGCAGTACTTC	CASKIAGAYEQYF
TRBV7-2	TRBD1	NA	TRBJ2-4	TGTGCCAGCACCCTCGGGACAGGTGACATTCAGTACTTC	CASTLGTGDIQYF
TRBV28	NA	NA	TRBJ2-2	TGTGCCAGCAGTTTAGGATCGTCGTGGCGGAACACCGGGGAGCTGTTTTTT	CASSLGSSWRNTGELFF
TRBV27	NA	NA	TRBJ1-6	TGTGCCAGCAGTTTACGATGGGCAGCCGATAATTCACCCCTCCACTTT	CASSLRWAADNSPLHF
TRBV7-1	NA	NA	TRBJ1-6	TGTGCCAGCAGCCTATCAAATTCACCCCTCCACTTT	CASSLSNSPLHF
TRBV5-1	TRBD2	NA	TRBJ2-5	TGCGCCAGCAGCACCCTGGGACTAGCGGGGCCAGAGACCCAGTACTTC	CASSTLGLAGPETQYF
TRBV19	TRBD1	NA	TRBJ1-1	TGTGCCAGTAAAGACAGGGGGAACACTGAAGCTTTCTTT	CASKDRGNTEAFF
TRBV4-3	NA	NA	TRBJ1-2	TGCGCCAGCAGCCAAGTCGCAGACCGCTATGGCTACACCTTC	CASSQVADRYGYTF
TRBV7-2	NA	NA	TRBJ1-2	TGTGCCAGCACCCCTAAGAACTATGGCTACACCTTC	CASTPKNYGYTF
TRBV28	TRBD2	NA	TRBJ2-3	TGTGCCAGCAGTTTCTCCTTAAGCGGGGACACAGATACGCAGTATTTT	CASSFSLSGDTDTQYF
TRBV2	NA	once	TRBJ2-5	TGTGCCAGCACCGGACAGTCTCAAGAGACCCAGTACTTC	CASTGQSQETQYF
TRBV2	NA	NA	TRBJ1-4	TGTGCCAGCAGGGTGGGGGCAACTAATGAAAAACTGTTTTTT	CASRVGATNEKLFF
TRBV5-1	NA	NA	TRBJ2-3	TGCGCCAGCAGCTTAGGCAGGGCCAAGGCAGATACGCAGTATTTT	CASSLGRAKADTQYF
TRBV9	NA	NA	TRBJ2-2	TGTGCCAGCAGCGGCCATAGTTTAAACACCGGGGAGCTGTTTTTT	CASSGHSLNTGELFF